This T cell receptor (beta chain) appears in the sequencing data of a study of regulatory T cells in long-lasting Graves disease. Whole-study findings and limits: Gene preferences differed: TRBV28, TRBJ1-2, TRBJ2-5 in persistent cases.

CDR3 length equals 16 residues. With 5 bases removed from V and 1 base from J, the gap between germline ends came to 17 bases. Ten or more counts support this clonotype. What it binds is not known. Specified time point: newly diagnosed GD, antithyroid drugs for less than 3 months. RNA isolated from PBMCs was used to make the TCR library. CDR3 regions were amplified by Arm-PCR using iRepertoire HTBI primers to build TCR beta libraries. TCRdb fed the multiplex PCR reads into MiXCR, producing one record per CDR3 protein. The table records 390,000 or so distinct CDR3 sequences, 10% to 15% of them present only once. The data were also submitted as part of a second study, on T cells in Graves' hyperthyroidism and ophthalmopathy. That work states: The patients, who ranged from 18 to 65 in age, presented with newly diagnosed hyperthyroidism lasting under 2 months.

The chain combines TRBV12-3 or TRBV12-4 with TRBJ1-1, with no clear D. Sequencing was performed on peripheral blood mononuclear cells (PBMCs), taken at new diagnosis, from a patient treated with antithyroid drugs. This receptor was identified in a woman aged 18 to 35 with Graves disease. The CDR3: CASSPHGWQPNTEAFF. CDR3 bases: TGTGCCAGCAGTCCACATGGGTGGCAACCGAACACTGAAGCTTTCTTT.